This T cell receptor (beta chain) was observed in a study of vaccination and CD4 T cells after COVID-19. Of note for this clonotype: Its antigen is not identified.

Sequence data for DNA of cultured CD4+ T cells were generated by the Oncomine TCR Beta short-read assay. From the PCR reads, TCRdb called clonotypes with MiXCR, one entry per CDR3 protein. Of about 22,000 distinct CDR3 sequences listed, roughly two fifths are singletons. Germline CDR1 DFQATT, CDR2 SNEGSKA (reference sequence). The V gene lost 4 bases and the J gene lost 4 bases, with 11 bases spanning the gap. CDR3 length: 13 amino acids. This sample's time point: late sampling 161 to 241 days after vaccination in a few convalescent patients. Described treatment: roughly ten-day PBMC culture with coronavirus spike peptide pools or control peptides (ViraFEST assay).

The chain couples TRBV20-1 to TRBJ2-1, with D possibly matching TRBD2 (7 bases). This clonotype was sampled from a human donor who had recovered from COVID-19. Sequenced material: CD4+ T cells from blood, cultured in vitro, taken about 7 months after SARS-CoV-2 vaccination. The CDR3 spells CSAMGGPYNEQFF. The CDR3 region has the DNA TGCAGTGCTATGGGGGGGCCTTACAATGAGCAGTTCTTC.